This T cell receptor (beta chain) is drawn from a study of blood T cells in healthy people across ages. This clonotype was counted only a few times. Germline CDR1 reads MNHNS; CDR2 reads SASEGT. The CDR3 contains 13 residues. V was pared by 7 bases and J by 2 bases, with 10 bases between. Primers used in a second PCR of roughly 7 to 12 cycles were a sample-barcoded 5' primer and a J-beta primer mix. One entry per CDR3 protein results from TCRdb running MiXCR on the 5' RACE reads. The table records approximately 790,000 distinct CDR3 sequences, around 62% of them present only once. Peripheral blood samples of about 10 milliliters were drawn from each donor.

This clonotype was sampled from a man aged 30 to 39 in good health. The sample was blood. The chain is built from TRBV6-1 and TRBJ2-3; D might be TRBD1 (6 bases). The DNA of the CDR3 is TGTGCCAGCACCTTGGGACACACAGATACGCAGTATTTT. Protein product: CASTLGHTDTQYF.